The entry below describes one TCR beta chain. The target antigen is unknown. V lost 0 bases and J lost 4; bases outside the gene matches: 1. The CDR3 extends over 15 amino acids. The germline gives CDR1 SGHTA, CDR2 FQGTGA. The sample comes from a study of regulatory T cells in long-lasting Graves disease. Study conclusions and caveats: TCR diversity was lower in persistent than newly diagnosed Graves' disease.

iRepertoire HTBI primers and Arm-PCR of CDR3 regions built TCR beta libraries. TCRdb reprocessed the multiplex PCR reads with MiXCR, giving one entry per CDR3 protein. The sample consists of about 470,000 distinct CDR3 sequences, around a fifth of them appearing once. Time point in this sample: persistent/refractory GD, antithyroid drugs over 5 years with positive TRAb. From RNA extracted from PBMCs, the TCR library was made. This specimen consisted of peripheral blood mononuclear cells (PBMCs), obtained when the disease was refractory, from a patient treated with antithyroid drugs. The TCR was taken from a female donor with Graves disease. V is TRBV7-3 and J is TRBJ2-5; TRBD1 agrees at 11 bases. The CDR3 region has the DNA TGTGCCAGCAGCTTAACCGGGACAGGGGGAGAGACCCAGTACTTC. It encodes CASSLTGTGGETQYF.